This TCR beta chain stems from a study of blood T cell repertoires in COVID-19. Turning to the study itself: Sites in the United States, Italy and Spain provided acute and convalescent COVID-19 samples.

The method was immunoSEQ multiplex PCR; TCRdb's version includes in-frame clones alone and lacks a portion of them. Here the sample spans 250,000 to 350,000 clones, roughly 90% being singletons. The CDR3 extends over 15 amino acids. Germline V gene data show CDR1 as MDHEN and CDR2 as SYDVKM. V lost 2 bases to trimming and J lost 5 bases; unmatched junction nucleotides: 1. This chain joins TRBV28 and TRBJ2-1; 12 bases fit TRBD2. The material sequenced was peripheral blood. The receptor was isolated from a man aged 18 to 29 with active or convalescent COVID-19. CDR3 region: CASSLLAGGDNEQFF. The CDR3 DNA follows: TGTGCCAGCAGTTTACTAGCGGGAGGGGACAATGAGCAGTTCTTC.